These T cell receptor beta chains were read from a single sample in a study of shared clonotypes between healthy human individuals. Sequencing was performed with immunoSEQ multiplex PCR; in TCRdb, only in-frame clones are kept and a portion is missing. Among some 900,000 clones listed, 70% to 85% were seen once. Sequencing was carried out using memory CD4+ T cells sorted from blood. These receptors were obtained from a man aged 18 to 35 in good health. Both conserved end residues are part of each CDR3. A D gene is named only where the DNA matches it firmly. Clone size is not always given. Where it is, it says once, few, many or a class for expanded clones.

j_call: TRBJ1-2; v_call: TRBV7-9; clone_size: NA; d_call: NA; cdr3_nt: TGTGCCAGCAGCTTAGGCGGGGGGAATGGCTACACCTTC; cdr3_aa: CASSLGGGNGYTF
j_call: TRBJ1-1; v_call: TRBV18; clone_size: NA; d_call: TRBD1; cdr3_nt: TGTGCCAGCTCACCTACAGGGGTTGCTTTCTTT; cdr3_aa: CASSPTGVAFF
j_call: TRBJ2-7; v_call: TRBV2; clone_size: NA; d_call: TRBD1; cdr3_nt: TGTGCCAGCAGTGCGGACAGGGGGCACTACGAGCAGTACTTC; cdr3_aa: CASSADRGHYEQYF
j_call: TRBJ1-1; v_call: TRBV6-5; clone_size: few; d_call: NA; cdr3_nt: TGTGCCAGCAGTTACCAACCGACGGGGAACACTGAAGCTTTCTTT; cdr3_aa: CASSYQPTGNTEAFF
j_call: TRBJ1-2; v_call: TRBV10-3; clone_size: NA; d_call: TRBD1; cdr3_nt: TGTGCCATCAGGGTGGGGGACAGCACCAACTATGGCTACACCTTC; cdr3_aa: CAIRVGDSTNYGYTF
j_call: TRBJ1-1; v_call: TRBV6-5; clone_size: NA; d_call: TRBD1; cdr3_nt: TGTGCCAGCAGTCGGTGGACAGGGAGCGTCACTGAAGCTTTCTTT; cdr3_aa: CASSRWTGSVTEAFF
j_call: TRBJ2-1; v_call: TRBV5-4; clone_size: NA; d_call: TRBD2; cdr3_nt: TGTGCCAGCAGCTTGGACAGCGGGAGGCGGGGCGCCTACAATGAGCAGTTCTTC; cdr3_aa: CASSLDSGRRGAYNEQFF
j_call: TRBJ2-1; v_call: TRBV9; clone_size: NA; d_call: TRBD2; cdr3_nt: TGTGCCAGCAGCGTATTTGGGACTACCAACAATGAGCAGTTCTTC; cdr3_aa: CASSVFGTTNNEQFF
j_call: TRBJ1-3; v_call: TRBV19; clone_size: NA; d_call: NA; cdr3_nt: TGTGCCAGTGCCTGGATTTCTGGAAACACCATATATTTT; cdr3_aa: CASAWISGNTIYF
j_call: TRBJ2-7; v_call: TRBV27; clone_size: NA; d_call: TRBD1; cdr3_nt: TGTGCCAGCAGTTTTTCTGCCCGGGACAGGCCCCCTGGCCCCTCCTACGAGCAGTACTTC; cdr3_aa: CASSFSARDRPPGPSYEQYF
j_call: TRBJ2-7; v_call: TRBV19; clone_size: few; d_call: NA; cdr3_nt: TGTGCCAGTAGTAGGGGCGGCGGCACATACGAGCAGTACTTC; cdr3_aa: CASSRGGGTYEQYF
j_call: TRBJ2-1; v_call: TRBV6-6; clone_size: NA; d_call: NA; cdr3_nt: TGTGCCAGCACGGGAGCCTCCTACAATGAGCAGTTCTTC; cdr3_aa: CASTGASYNEQFF
j_call: TRBJ1-2; v_call: TRBV18; clone_size: NA; d_call: TRBD1; cdr3_nt: TGTGCCAGCTCAGCCGGGACAGGGGACGGCTACACCTTC; cdr3_aa: CASSAGTGDGYTF
j_call: TRBJ2-1; v_call: TRBV4-3; clone_size: once; d_call: NA; cdr3_nt: TGCGCCAGCAGCCAAACCAACCCGCCGGGGAACAATGAGCAGTTCTTC; cdr3_aa: CASSQTNPPGNNEQFF
j_call: TRBJ2-3; v_call: TRBV2; clone_size: NA; d_call: NA; cdr3_nt: TGTGCCAGCACTCGCGGCACAGATACGCAGTATTTT; cdr3_aa: CASTRGTDTQYF
j_call: TRBJ2-3; v_call: TRBV7-8; clone_size: NA; d_call: TRBD2; cdr3_nt: TGTGCCAGCAGCTTAGTCGGCGGGAGTGCCACAGATACGCAGTATTTT; cdr3_aa: CASSLVGGSATDTQYF
j_call: TRBJ2-4; v_call: TRBV5-4; clone_size: few; d_call: TRBD2; cdr3_nt: TGTGCCAGCAGCACCAAGGGAGGGCTAGCCAAAAACATTCAGTACTTC; cdr3_aa: CASSTKGGLAKNIQYF
j_call: TRBJ1-5; v_call: TRBV6-1; clone_size: NA; d_call: NA; cdr3_nt: TGTGCCAGCAGTTCGGGAAGCCTGAAGCCCCAGCATTTT; cdr3_aa: CASSSGSLKPQHF
j_call: TRBJ1-2; v_call: TRBV18; clone_size: NA; d_call: TRBD1; cdr3_nt: TGTGCCAGCTCACCGGGGGACAGCGCCTATGGCTACACCTTC; cdr3_aa: CASSPGDSAYGYTF
j_call: TRBJ2-3; v_call: TRBV2; clone_size: NA; d_call: TRBD1; cdr3_nt: TGTGCCAGCAGTGAACAGGGGGACACAGATACGCAGTATTTT; cdr3_aa: CASSEQGDTDTQYF
j_call: TRBJ1-1; v_call: TRBV6-5; clone_size: NA; d_call: TRBD1; cdr3_nt: TGTGCCAGCAGTTCCACTAACAGGGGCATGAACACTGAAGCTTTCTTT; cdr3_aa: CASSSTNRGMNTEAFF
j_call: TRBJ2-2; v_call: TRBV18; clone_size: NA; d_call: NA; cdr3_nt: TGTGCCAGCTCACCACCAGCCGGGGAGCTGTTTTTT; cdr3_aa: CASSPPAGELFF
j_call: TRBJ2-6; v_call: TRBV18; clone_size: NA; d_call: NA; cdr3_nt: TGTGCTACCGCCGGCGGGACCCCTTCTGGGGCCAACGTCCTGACTTTC; cdr3_aa: CATAGGTPSGANVLTF
j_call: TRBJ1-5; v_call: TRBV20-1; clone_size: many; d_call: NA; cdr3_nt: TGCAGTGCTAGTTCGTGGCCCCAGCATTTT; cdr3_aa: CSASSWPQHF
j_call: TRBJ2-3; v_call: TRBV7-9; clone_size: NA; d_call: TRBD2; cdr3_nt: TGTGCCAGCAGCCCAGCGGGGGAATTTAGACCCACAGATACGCAGTATTTT; cdr3_aa: CASSPAGEFRPTDTQYF
j_call: TRBJ2-7; v_call: TRBV7-3; clone_size: NA; d_call: TRBD1; cdr3_nt: TGTGCCAGCAGCCCACGGGACAGGGGGCGAAGGAGCTCCTACGAGCAGTACTTC; cdr3_aa: CASSPRDRGRRSSYEQYF